This paragraph covers one T cell receptor beta chain sequence. The PCR used 60 Vbeta and 13 Jbeta primers. Assay used: immunoSEQ multiplex PCR; TCRdb lists only in-frame clones, some missing. The sample's table shows 130,000 or so clones. This sample was taken from a study of cytomegalovirus exposure and HLA in healthy donors. The V and J ends lost 2 bases and 7 bases, in that order; junction bases with no gene match: 11. The CDR3 sequence is 17 residues long. CDR1 is LGHNT and CDR2 is FRNRAP in the germline V gene. The chain has TRBV12-5 and TRBJ2-3; TRBD2 matches at 11 bases. The sample taken for sequencing was PBMCs. This receptor was obtained from a woman between 40 and 55 years old in good health and CMV-seronegative. In nucleotides, the CDR3 is TGTGCTAGTGGTTTGTCTCCGACTAGCGGGGCTCTTTATACGCAGTATTTT. Translating gives CASGLSPTSGALYTQYF. The full variable domain, completed using reference TRBV12-5 and TRBJ2-3, is DARVTQTPRHKVTEMGQEVTMRCQPILGHNTVFWYRQTMMQGLELLAYFRNRAPLDDSGMPKDRFSAEMPDATLATLKIQPSEPRDSAVYFCASGLSPTSGALYTQYFGPGTRLTVL.